Listed below are T cell receptor beta chains from one sample, sequenced in a study of blood T cell repertoires in COVID-19. Repertoires were generated with immunoSEQ multiplex PCR, while TCRdb's copy carries only in-frame clones and drops some. Of 180,000 or so clones in the sample, roughly 87% were seen once. The sequencing input was PBMCs or T cells enriched from blood (not recorded which). The receptors were gathered from a human donor with acute COVID-19. The donor label of this sample is uncertain. Both conserved end residues are part of each CDR3. Fields, in order: J gene, V gene, clone size, D gene, CDR3 DNA, CDR3 protein. The D gene is left open where the match is weak. Size values are once, few and many counts, or a class for expanded clones, and some rows have none.

TRBJ2-2 TRBV5-1 NA TRBD1 TGCGCCAGCAGCCCGGGACAGGGGGTCACCGGGGAGCTGTTTTTT CASSPGQGVTGELFF
TRBJ2-7 TRBV12-3/TRBV12-4 NA NA TGTGCCAGCAGTCCTAACGGTCTTTACGAGCAGTACTTC CASSPNGLYEQYF
TRBJ2-5 TRBV3-1/TRBV3-2 NA NA TGTGCCAGCAGCCACCGAGGGTGGGAGACCCAGTACTTC CASSHRGWETQYF
TRBJ2-3 TRBV7-3 NA TRBD2 TGTGCCAGCAGCACCGGACTAGCAACTACAGATACGCAGTATTTT CASSTGLATTDTQYF
TRBJ1-3 TRBV4-3 few NA TGCGCCAGCAGCCTAGACGTACGGTCTGGAAACACCATATATTTT CASSLDVRSGNTIYF
TRBJ1-4 TRBV7-9 NA NA TGTGCCAGCAGCGGACCCAGGGCGGGGGAACTGTTTTTT CASSGPRAGELFF
TRBJ1-3 TRBV7-9 NA NA TGTGCCAGCAGACCCGGGGTTCTATCTGGAAACACCATATATTTT CASRPGVLSGNTIYF
TRBJ2-7 TRBV19 NA TRBD2 TGTGCCAGTAAGGGACTAGGGTACGAGCAGTACTTC CASKGLGYEQYF
TRBJ2-3 TRBV11-1 NA TRBD2 TGTGCCAGCAGCTTAGCGGGGGAGGGAGATACGCAGTATTTT CASSLAGEGDTQYF
TRBJ2-5 TRBV20-1 NA NA TGCAGTGCTAGTGAGACTCGGTCACAAGAGACCCAGTACTTC CSASETRSQETQYF
TRBJ2-1 TRBV3-1/TRBV3-2 NA NA TGTGCCAGCAGCCCCCGGGTAGCCTACAATGAGCAGTTCTTC CASSPRVAYNEQFF
TRBJ2-1 TRBV30 few NA TGTGCCTGGAGTGGTATCGGGGTGTTGACCTACAATGAGCAGTTCTTC CAWSGIGVLTYNEQFF
TRBJ1-4 TRBV10-3 NA NA TGTGCCATCAGGACAGACACAACTAATGAAAAACTGTTTTTT CAIRTDTTNEKLFF
TRBJ2-3 TRBV7-2 NA NA TGTGCCAGCAGCTTAGGAGGCGGGCGGGGAGATACGCAGTATTTT CASSLGGGRGDTQYF
TRBJ1-1 TRBV20-1 NA TRBD1 TGCAGTGCTATTGAGGGGGCGCCTAGCACTGAAGCTTTCTTT CSAIEGAPSTEAFF
TRBJ1-1 TRBV27 NA TRBD1 TGTGCCAGCAGTTTATCTGACAGGGTGAAAGCTTTCTTT CASSLSDRVKAFF
TRBJ1-2 TRBV3-1/TRBV3-2 NA TRBD1 TGTGCCAGCAGCCCACAGGGGAACTATGGCTACACCTTC CASSPQGNYGYTF
TRBJ2-1 TRBV19 NA NA TGTGCCAGTAGATGGGGGGACAGCTCCTACAATGAGCAGTTCTTC CASRWGDSSYNEQFF
TRBJ1-1 TRBV10-3 NA TRBD1 TGTGCCATCAGTGGGACCGGGGGACAGGTGACTGAAGCTTTCTTT CAISGTGGQVTEAFF
TRBJ2-2 TRBV10-3 NA NA TGTGCCATCAGTGCGGGCAGGGAAGCCGGGGAGCTGTTTTTT CAISAGREAGELFF
TRBJ2-5 TRBV30 NA NA TGTGCCTGGAGTGTACAGGAGACCCAGTACTTC CAWSVQETQYF
TRBJ1-3 TRBV5-1 NA TRBD1 TGCGCCAGCAGCCAACAGGGGAATGGAAACACCATATATTTT CASSQQGNGNTIYF
TRBJ2-2 TRBV24-1 NA TRBD1 TGTGCCACCAGACAGGGGGCGACCGGGGAGCTGTTTTTT CATRQGATGELFF
TRBJ2-7 TRBV18 NA TRBD1 TGTGCCAGCTCACCACCCGGGACAGGGGGCTCCTACGAGCAGTACTTC CASSPPGTGGSYEQYF
TRBJ2-3 TRBV19 NA TRBD2 TGTGCCAGTAGTATCAGGGGCGGGGGGGCCGCAGATACGCAGTATTTT CASSIRGGGAADTQYF
TRBJ1-1 TRBV11-2 NA TRBD1 TGTGCCAGCAGGGTAGACAGGGGGTGGACTGAAGCTTTCTTT CASRVDRGWTEAFF
TRBJ2-1 TRBV19 NA NA TGTGCCAGTAGTAAACAGGACGCCTACAATGAGCAGTTCTTC CASSKQDAYNEQFF
TRBJ1-1 TRBV13 NA NA TGTGCCAGCAGCCGCTCGGATCAGGGCTACACTGAAGCTTTCTTT CASSRSDQGYTEAFF
TRBJ1-5 TRBV2 NA NA TGTGCCAGCAGTGATCCGGATCAGCCCCAGCATTTT CASSDPDQPQHF
TRBJ1-1 TRBV7-2 NA NA TGTGCCAGCAGCCCCCTCGACATCCGTGCCACTGAAGCTTTCTTT CASSPLDIRATEAFF
TRBJ2-3 TRBV7-6 NA TRBD1 TGTGCCAGCAGCCCCGACAGGGGCAGAGATACGCAGTATTTT CASSPDRGRDTQYF
TRBJ1-4 TRBV13 once NA TGTGCCAGCAGCTATTCGACAGAAGCAACTAATGAAAAACTGTTTTTT CASSYSTEATNEKLFF
TRBJ1-2 TRBV5-4 NA NA TGTGCCAGCAGCCGTCGGGCGGGGGGTAACTATGGCTACACCTTC CASSRRAGGNYGYTF
TRBJ1-5 TRBV2 NA TRBD1 TGTGCCAGCTGGACAGGGGGAATTCAGCCCCAGCATTTT CASWTGGIQPQHF
TRBJ2-1 TRBV7-2 NA NA TGTGCCAGCAGCTTTTTCCCCCGCTCCTACAATGAGCAGTTCTTC CASSFFPRSYNEQFF
TRBJ2-4 TRBV7-8 once NA TGTGCCAGCAGCTTACGATCGGGAGTCACAGAAAACATTCAGTACTTC CASSLRSGVTENIQYF
TRBJ2-5 TRBV19 once NA TGTGCCAGTAGCTCACTTGGTTCCCAGTACTTC CASSSLGSQYF
TRBJ1-1 TRBV11-2 few NA TGTGCCAGCAGCCCGGGGTTGAACACTGAAGCTTTCTTT CASSPGLNTEAFF
TRBJ2-2 TRBV6-5 NA TRBD1 TGTGCCAGCAGCCCGCAGGGGGCCACCGGGGAGCTGTTTTTT CASSPQGATGELFF
TRBJ1-2 TRBV30 NA NA TGTGCCTGGAGTAACGCGGGGGGCGCGGGCTACACCTTC CAWSNAGGAGYTF
TRBJ1-1 TRBV6-2/TRBV6-3 NA TRBD1 TGTGCCAGCAGTTATTCGACAGGGAATACTGAAGCTTTCTTT CASSYSTGNTEAFF
TRBJ2-4 TRBV5-4 NA NA TGTGCCAGCAGCGCCGATCGGAGAAACATTCAGTACTTC CASSADRRNIQYF
TRBJ1-5 TRBV19 NA NA TGTGCAACAGGGTTCAATCAGCCCCAGCATTTT CATGFNQPQHF
TRBJ1-5 TRBV19 NA NA TGTGCCAGTAGTATGACAGTCGATAGCAATCAGCCCCAGCATTTT CASSMTVDSNQPQHF
TRBJ1-1 TRBV18 NA TRBD1 TGTGCCAGCTCCCCCAGGGGGTTCAACACTGAAGCTTTCTTT CASSPRGFNTEAFF
TRBJ2-5 TRBV6-1 NA NA TGTGCCAGCAGTGATCCGGGGGAGACCCAGTACTTC CASSDPGETQYF
TRBJ2-7 TRBV2 NA NA TGTGCCAGCAGTGACCACAGGGCAGAAACCTACGAGCAGTACTTC CASSDHRAETYEQYF
TRBJ2-1 TRBV2 NA NA TGTGCCAGCGGGGGGAGCTCCTACAATGAGCAGTTCTTC CASGGSSYNEQFF
TRBJ1-1 TRBV3-1/TRBV3-2 once NA TGTGCCAGCAGCCCCCTTTGGGCTACAGCGAACACTGAAGCTTTCTTT CASSPLWATANTEAFF
TRBJ1-1 TRBV3-1/TRBV3-2 NA NA TGTGCCAGCAGCCAATATCAGCGCGGGGGTGAAGCTTTCTTT CASSQYQRGGEAFF
TRBJ2-7 TRBV5-4 once TRBD2 TGTGCCAGCACCCCGACGGGGGGGCCTAGCGACGAGCAGTACTTC CASTPTGGPSDEQYF
TRBJ2-5 TRBV6-5 NA NA TGTGCCAGTGATCTACTGCGGAATGCAAGAGAGACCCAGTACTTC CASDLLRNARETQYF
TRBJ1-1 TRBV7-9 NA TRBD1 TGTGCCAGCAGCCCGGACAGGGCGAACACTGAAGCTTTCTTT CASSPDRANTEAFF